Shown below are 32 T cell receptor beta chains from a single sample sequenced in a study of cytomegalovirus exposure and HLA in healthy donors. The PCR contained 60 Vbeta and 13 Jbeta primers. The protocol was immunoSEQ multiplex PCR, while the TCRdb copy is restricted to in-frame clones and leaves out a portion. This table holds 75,000 to 100,000 clones, approximately 69% found once. Sequences were obtained from PBMCs. These receptors were obtained from a female donor in good health and CMV-seronegative.

In its sample, this clone was seen a few times. This chain joins TRBV29-1 and TRBJ2-7; 12 positions match TRBD1. The CDR3 has 13 residues. The ends lost 6 bases at V and 5 bases at J; junction bases unmatched: 5. The V gene's germline CDR1 is SQVTM and CDR2 ANQGSEA. The chain's CDR3 is CSVSGTGGDEQYF. CDR3 in DNA: TGCAGCGTCTCCGGGACAGGGGGCGACGAGCAGTACTTC.

This chain joins TRBV9 and TRBJ1-5; 7 bases line up with TRBD1. With 2 bases clipped from V and 0 bases from J, the junction kept 2 bases outside the gene matches. The CDR3 contains 15 residues. CDR1 is SGDLS and CDR2 is YYNGEE in the germline V gene. The CDR3 coding sequence is TGTGCCAGCAGCGTCACAGGGGATAGCAATCAGCCCCAGCATTTT. Its translation: CASSVTGDSNQPQHF.

This clone has a single count. This chain uses TRBV5-1 with TRBJ2-7, with 9 bases identical to TRBD1. The CDR3 has 14 amino acids. V was pared by 2 bases and J by 6 bases, with 6 bases of the junction left unmatched. Germline CDR1 reads SGHRS; CDR2 reads YFSETQ. The CDR3 bases are TGCGCCAGCAGCTTCGGGACAGGGAGCGGCGAGCAGTACTTC. It encodes CASSFGTGSGEQYF.

This chain connects TRBV6-5 to TRBJ2-7, with 8 bases matching TRBD1. V dropped 0 bases and J dropped 3; count of bases not matched to a gene: 7. From germline, CDR1 is MNHEY and CDR2 SVGAGI. The CDR3 runs to 16 residues. CDR3 sequence: CASSYSILTGDYEQYF. The CDR3, as DNA: TGTGCCAGCAGTTACTCGATTTTGACAGGGGACTACGAGCAGTACTTC.

V usage is TRBV29-1 and J usage is TRBJ1-1; D uncertain. The V gene's germline CDR1 is SQVTM and CDR2 ANQGSEA. CDR3 length equals 12 residues. V shed 5 bases and J shed 0 bases, with 7 bases lying between them. The CDR3 DNA reads TGCAGCGTTTCACAGTTGAACACTGAAGCTTTCTTT. Translated: CSVSQLNTEAFF.

This clone has only a few counts. V gene TRBV19 combines with J gene TRBJ2-1, with 8 positions matching TRBD2. CDR3 length: 15 amino acids. CDR1 and CDR2 (germline): LNHDA, SQIVND (reference sequence). With V trimmed by 3 bases and J by 6 bases, 7 bases remained unmatched. DNA for the CDR3: TGTGCCAGTAGTATTCAACGAGCGGGAGCCAATGAGCAGTTCTTC. Translation: CASSIQRAGANEQFF.

This rearrangement joins TRBV19 to TRBJ1-1; 7 bases fit TRBD1. The CDR3 extends over 11 amino acids. CDR1 and CDR2 (germline): LNHDA, SQIVND (reference sequence). Losses at the gene ends were 10 bases for V and 10 bases for J; bases not matched to a gene: 9. DNA of the CDR3: TGTGCCACCTCGACAGGGATCGGAGCTTTCTTT. Translating gives CATSTGIGAFF.

The rearrangement links TRBV7-9 to TRBJ1-4; no clear D. Germline values: CDR1 SEHNR, CDR2 FQNEAQ (reference sequence). This CDR3 spans 14 amino acids. Between the trimmed V and J ends, which lost 1 base and 3 bases, there was a span of 6 bases. CDR3 coding DNA: TGTGCCAGCAGCTTAGGTCAGGCTAATGAAAAACTGTTTTTT. Translated, it gives CASSLGQANEKLFF.

This rearrangement joins TRBV7-2 to TRBJ1-2, with a possible D match to TRBD1 (5 bases). Germline V gene sequence: CDR1 SGHTA, CDR2 FQGNSA. V was cut by 2 bases and J by 7 bases, with 17 bases left in between. This CDR3 is built from 15 residues. The CDR3 region has the DNA TGTGCCAGCAGCTTACAATCTCAGGGCGGCTCTGGCTACACCTTC. Its translation: CASSLQSQGGSGYTF.

The chain uses TRBV19 and TRBJ2-3, with TRBD2 matching over 9 bases. In germline, CDR1 is LNHDA, CDR2 SQIVND (reference sequence). V was clipped by 6 bases and J by 1 base; unmatched bases: 5. The CDR3 has 15 residues. The CDR3 here is CASRPGLAGTDTQYF. CDR3 DNA: TGTGCCAGTAGACCGGGACTAGCAGGCACAGATACGCAGTATTTT.

This chain links TRBV11-3 with TRBJ2-7; 7 positions agree with TRBD1. Germline V CDR1 and CDR2: SGHNT, YENEEA. V shed 2 bases and J 6 bases; nucleotides not matched to a gene: 4. This CDR3 spans 13 amino acids. The CDR3 protein is CASSLHRGFEQYF. The CDR3 DNA reads as TGTGCCAGCAGCTTACACAGGGGCTTCGAGCAGTACTTC.

V and J are TRBV25-1 and TRBJ1-4; 10 bases agree with TRBD1. Germline loops: CDR1 MGHDK, CDR2 SYGVNS. J gave up 10 bases and V 6 bases, and 11 bases lay outside the gene matches. This CDR3 has 15 amino acids. The CDR3 spells CASRSGTGELGKLFF. The CDR3 nucleotides read TGTGCCAGCAGATCCGGGACAGGGGAGTTAGGAAAACTGTTTTTT.

This clone was counted between two and nine times. The chain couples TRBV18 to TRBJ2-1; D perhaps matches TRBD2 (5 bases). The V end lost 3 bases, the J end lost 0 bases, and 15 bases lay between the germline ends. Germline V lookup: CDR1 KGHSH, CDR2 LQKENI. There are 17 residues in the CDR3. In nucleotides, the CDR3 is TGTGCCAGCTCACCCGGACGGACTTACCGCTCCTACAATGAGCAGTTCTTC. It is translated as CASSPGRTYRSYNEQFF. The whole variable domain, remainder taken from reference TRBV18 and TRBJ2-1, is NAGVMQNPRHLVRRRGQEARLRCSPMKGHSHVYWYRQLPEEGLKFMVYLQKENIIDESGMPKERFSAEFPKEGPSILRIQQVVRGDSAAYFCASSPGRTYRSYNEQFFGPGTRLTVL.

The genes are TRBV30 and TRBJ1-2; 10 bases line up with TRBD1. Per germline, CDR1 GTSNPN and CDR2 SVGIG (reference sequence). This CDR3 is 13 amino acids long. The ends lost 2 bases at V and 10 bases at J; junction bases unmatched: 7. The CDR3 DNA reads as TGTGCCTGGAGTCCCCGGGACAGGGGAAACTACACCTTC. Amino acid sequence: CAWSPRDRGNYTF.

This clone was counted once. The chain carries TRBV7-3 and TRBJ2-3; no firm D call. With 4 bases removed from V and 8 bases from J, the gap between germline ends came to 16 bases. Germline CDR1 reads SGHTA; CDR2 reads FQGTGA. This CDR3 is built from 14 residues. CDR3 nucleotides: TGTGCCAGCAGCTCACTACCCCTGCTTCGTACGCAGTATTTT. Amino acid sequence: CASSSLPLLRTQYF.

This clone was seen a few times. This chain uses TRBV28 with TRBJ2-7; TRBD2 matches 11 bases. CDR1 MDHEN and CDR2 SYDVKM come from the germline V gene. The CDR3 loop spans 15 amino acids. V lost 10 bases to trimming and J lost 1 base; unmatched junction nucleotides: 9. DNA for the CDR3: TGTGCCACGGTAGCGGGAGGGGATGGGTCCTACGAGCAGTACTTC. Translated, it gives CATVAGGDGSYEQYF. The full variable domain, its missing parts supplied by reference TRBV28 and TRBJ2-7, is DVKVTQSSRYLVKRTGEKVFLECVQDMDHENMFWYRQDPGLGLRLIYFSYDVKMKEKGDIPEGYSVSREKKERFSLILESASTNQTSMYLCATVAGGDGSYEQYFGPGTRLTVT.

The V and J genes are TRBV7-9 and TRBJ1-1; 7 nucleotides align to TRBD1. Looked up from germline, CDR1 is SEHNR and CDR2 is FQNEAQ (reference sequence). The V gene end was trimmed by 4 bases and the J gene end by 0 bases; junction bases not matched to a gene: 17. The CDR3 has 19 amino acids. This CDR3 reads CASSSTKGAEGALNTEAFF. CDR3 in DNA: TGTGCCAGCAGCTCAACCAAGGGGGCCGAGGGGGCTTTGAACACTGAAGCTTTCTTT.

This clone was picked up one time. V gene TRBV5-6 combines with J gene TRBJ2-7, with TRBD1 identical over 12 bases. Germline CDR1 reads SGHDT; CDR2 reads YYEEEE. V lost 4 bases to trimming and J lost 3 bases; unmatched junction nucleotides: 11. CDR3 length: 17 residues. CDR3 DNA sequence: TGTGCCAGCAGCCCCATCCCGGGACAGGGGGCTGACTACGAGCAGTACTTC. It is translated as CASSPIPGQGADYEQYF.

The chain combines TRBV2 with TRBJ1-1; TRBD1 might be the D (5 bases). Germline-derived CDR1 and CDR2 are SNHLY and FYNNEI. The V end was cut by 5 bases, the J end by 11 bases, with 18 bases between. This CDR3 spans 13 amino acids. The CDR3 DNA sequence: TGTGCCAGCAGTACGGGACTGCTCCGGGAGGCTTTCTTT. Translating gives CASSTGLLREAFF.

This clone was observed a single time. The chain combines TRBV29-1 with TRBJ1-2; maybe TRBD1 (6 bases). The CDR3 covers 15 residues. CDR1 and CDR2 from the germline V gene are SQVTM and ANQGSEA. V was cut by 0 bases and J by 7 bases, with 18 bases left in between. CDR3 loop: CSVEENEVAGAGYTF. CDR3 coding DNA: TGCAGCGTTGAAGAAAATGAGGTTGCAGGGGCTGGCTACACCTTC.

The chain is built from TRBV5-4 and TRBJ2-7, with TRBD2 matching over 7 bases. Germline-derived CDR1 and CDR2 are SGHNT and YYREEE (reference sequence). This CDR3 region has 15 residues. Germline trimming cut 0 bases from V and 5 bases from J; bases unmatched to any gene: 8. The CDR3 DNA follows: TGTGCCAGCAGCTTGGTCCCGGGACTAAGGGACGAGCAGTACTTC. Amino acids: CASSLVPGLRDEQYF.

A word on this clone: Lacking the conserved final phenylalanine or tryptophan, this CDR3 likely reflects a read error. The V gene is TRBV19, the J gene TRBJ1-2, with 7 bases lining up with TRBD1. The germline V gene encodes CDR1 LNHDA and CDR2 SQIVND (reference sequence). The V gene end was trimmed by 4 bases and the J gene end by 3 bases; junction bases not matched to a gene: 2. The CDR3 is 13 residues long. In DNA form, the CDR3 reads TGTGCCAGTAGTACTGGACAGGACTATGGCTACACCTCC. Its protein product is CASSTGQDYGYTS.

The chain combines TRBV6-5 with TRBJ2-5; 12 bases match TRBD2. CDR3 size: 16 residues. Unmatched junction bases numbered 5, after V lost 0 bases and J lost 6 bases. Germline V lookup: CDR1 MNHEY, CDR2 SVGAGI. Written as DNA, the CDR3 is TGTGCCAGCAGTTACTCCCGGACTAGCGGGGAAAAGACCCAGTACTTC. Translating it yields CASSYSRTSGEKTQYF.

J is TRBJ2-7 and V is TRBV7-2; D is perhaps TRBD2 (5 bases). Germline V gene data show CDR1 as SGHTA and CDR2 as FQGNSA. The ends were cut back, 4 bases at V and 0 bases at J, with 13 bases in the middle. The CDR3 loop spans 15 amino acids. DNA for the CDR3: TGTGCCAGCAGCTCCGACCGGGATTCCTCCTACGAGCAGTACTTC. This translates into CASSSDRDSSYEQYF.

The J gene is TRBJ2-4, the V gene TRBV14, with 9 bases fitting TRBD2. Germline CDR1 reads SGHDN; CDR2 reads FVKESK. With 1 base clipped from V and 2 bases from J, the junction kept 3 bases outside the gene matches. CDR3 length: 16 residues. DNA of the CDR3: TGTGCCAGCAGCCAAGGAGCGGGAGGTTCCAAAAACATTCAGTACTTC. Protein sequence: CASSQGAGGSKNIQYF.

The V and J genes are TRBV28 and TRBJ1-1, with 10 bases that match TRBD1. The V segment lost 4 bases and the J segment 7 bases; nucleotides outside the gene matches: 3. The CDR3 runs 13 residues. Germline-derived CDR1 and CDR2 are MDHEN and SYDVKM. For the CDR3, the DNA is TGTGCCAGCAGTTCGGGACAGGGGAATGAAGCTTTCTTT. Its translation is CASSSGQGNEAFF.

The chain uses TRBV6-6 and TRBJ1-1, with TRBD1 matching 7 bases. Germline V gene lookup returns CDR1 MNHNY and CDR2 SVGAGI (reference sequence). With V trimmed by 5 bases and J by 0 bases, 3 bases remained unmatched. This CDR3 has 14 amino acids. The CDR3 DNA sequence: TGTGCCAGCAGTACCGGGACAGTGAACACTGAAGCTTTCTTT. This gives the protein CASSTGTVNTEAFF.

This chain uses TRBV2 with TRBJ2-3, with 10 bases aligning to TRBD2. Unmatched junction bases numbered 16, after V lost 3 bases and J lost 4 bases. Germline values: CDR1 SNHLY, CDR2 FYNNEI. CDR3 size: 19 residues. The CDR3 bases are TGTGCCAGCAGTGATATAGGGCTAGCGGGAGCGAATTCGCCAGATACGCAGTATTTT. This encodes CASSDIGLAGANSPDTQYF.

V usage is TRBV6-1 and J usage is TRBJ2-2; D perhaps matches TRBD2 (5 bases). Per the germline V gene, CDR1 is MNHNS and CDR2 is SASEGT. CDR3 length equals 17 residues. The V gene lost 3 bases and the J gene lost 2 bases, with 16 bases spanning the gap. The CDR3 region has the DNA TGTGCCAGCAGTGATCGGGAATATAGTTTTAACACCGGGGAGCTGTTTTTT. It specifies CASSDREYSFNTGELFF.

The V call is TRBV29-1, the J call TRBJ2-6; D perhaps matches TRBD2 (5 bases). V was shortened by 5 bases and J by 2 bases, with 10 bases between the two germline ends. The CDR3 contains 14 residues. CDR1 is SQVTM, CDR2 ANQGSEA, per germline. For the CDR3, the DNA is TGCAGCGTTCAGGAGGTAACTGGGGCCAACGTCCTGACTTTC. This codes for CSVQEVTGANVLTF. Full variable domain (rest looked up from reference TRBV29-1 and TRBJ2-6): SAVISQKPSRDICQRGTSLTIQCQVDSQVTMMFWYRQQPGQSLTLIATANQGSEATYESGFVIDKFPISRPNLTFSTLTVSNMSPEDSSIYLCSVQEVTGANVLTFGAGSRLTVL.

A remark on this clone: Germline and junction disagree at one end, which may indicate a read error. This rearrangement joins TRBV5-4 to TRBJ1-6; possibly TRBD1 for D (6 bases). CDR1 and CDR2 from the germline V gene are SGHNT and YYREEE (reference sequence). The CDR3 has 17 residues. The CDR3 spells CDSSTGQMSSYNSPLHF. Written as DNA, the CDR3 is TGTGACAGCAGCACCGGACAGATGAGCTCCTATAATTCACCCCTCCACTTT. The full variable domain, its missing parts supplied by reference TRBV5-4 and TRBJ1-6, is ETGVTQSPTHLIKTRGQQVTLRCSSQSGHNTVSWYQQALGQGPQFIFQYYREEENGRGNFPPRFSGLQFPNYSSELNVNALELDDSALYLCDSSTGQMSSYNSPLHFGNGTRLTVT.

V gene TRBV25-1 combines with J gene TRBJ2-1; 8 nucleotides match TRBD2. J gave up 4 bases and V 5 bases, and 7 bases lay outside the gene matches. There are 15 residues in the CDR3. The V gene's germline CDR1 is MGHDK and CDR2 SYGVNS. The CDR3 protein is CASSSTSGLYNEQFF. In DNA form, the CDR3 reads TGTGCCAGCAGTTCCACTAGCGGACTTTACAATGAGCAGTTCTTC.